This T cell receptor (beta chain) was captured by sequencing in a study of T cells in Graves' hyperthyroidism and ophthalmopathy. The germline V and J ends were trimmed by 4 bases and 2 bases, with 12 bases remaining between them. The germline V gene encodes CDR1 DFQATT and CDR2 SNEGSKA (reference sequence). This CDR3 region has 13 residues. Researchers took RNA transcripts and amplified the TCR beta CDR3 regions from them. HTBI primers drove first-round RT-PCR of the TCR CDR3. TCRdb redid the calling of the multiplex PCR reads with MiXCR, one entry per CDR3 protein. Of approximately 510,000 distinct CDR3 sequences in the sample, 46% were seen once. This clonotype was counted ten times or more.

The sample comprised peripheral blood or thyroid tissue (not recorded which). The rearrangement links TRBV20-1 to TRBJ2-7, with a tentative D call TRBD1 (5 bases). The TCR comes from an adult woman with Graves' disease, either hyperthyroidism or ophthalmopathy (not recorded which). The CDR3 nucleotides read TGCAGTGCTACCTCGACAGCCACCTACGAGCAGTACTTC. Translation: CSATSTATYEQYF.